The 21 T cell receptor beta chains given below trace back to one sample, sequenced in a study of blood T cells in healthy people across ages (dated by TCRdb to the mid-2010s). The library was obtained by 5' RACE. Sequencing was performed on an Illumina HiSeq 2500. A second PCR of about 6 to 12 cycles was performed with a sample-barcoded 5' primer and a J-beta primer mix. The public sequencing data were trimmed at Q25 with fastp and processed into clonotypes with MiXCR by TCRdb, which kept only in-frame beta chains. Every CDR3 protein is listed once, alongside the most common genes and DNA of its rows. The sample yields 1.5 million to 2 million distinct CDR3 sequences; roughly 50% were counted once. The ten largest clones represent 2% to 2.5% of the sample. The source material was blood. The receptors were gathered from a woman aged 40 to 50 in good health.

This clonotype turned up a few times. The rearrangement uses TRBV20-1 and TRBJ2-7, with D unresolved. CDR3 size: 11 residues. Germline CDR1 is DFQATT and CDR2 is SNEGSKA (reference sequence). Trimming removed 5 bases at V and 3 bases at J, with 8 bases between. CDR3 in DNA: TGCAGTGCTTACTTGTACTACGAGCAGTACTTC. Translating gives CSAYLYYEQYF.

This clonotype was recorded once. The chain carries TRBV12-5 and TRBJ1-2, with D hard to call. Trimming cost V 0 bases and J 2 bases, with 13 bases left between them. The length of the CDR3 is 16 residues. Germline lookup yields CDR1 LGHNT and CDR2 FRNRAP. The CDR3 DNA sequence: TGTGCTAGTGGTTTGGTACAAAGGGTAGGGAACTATGGCTACACCTTC. Translating it yields CASGLVQRVGNYGYTF.

J is TRBJ2-1 and V is TRBV20-1, with D unresolved. CDR3 length equals 14 residues. The V gene's germline CDR1 is DFQATT and CDR2 SNEGSKA (reference sequence). CDR3 protein: CSRLTPSSYNEQFF. CDR3 in DNA: TGCAGCCGCTTAACACCGAGCTCCTACAATGAGCAGTTCTTC.

The chain couples TRBV6-4 to TRBJ2-5; 8 nucleotides agree with TRBD2. J gave up 3 bases and V 3 bases, and 6 bases lay outside the gene matches. Germline assignment: CDR1 MRHNA and CDR2 SNTAGT. This CDR3 has 15 residues. The CDR3 loop is CASSESSGGKETQYF. CDR3 nucleotide sequence: TGTGCCAGCAGTGAATCGTCGGGGGGGAAAGAGACCCAGTACTTC.

This CDR3 reads CASSQGALGQPQHF. In nucleotides, the CDR3 is TGTGCCAGCAGCCAGGGGGCTTTGGGGCAGCCCCAGCATTTT. V and J are TRBV3-1 and TRBJ1-5; a possible D gene is TRBD1 (6 bases). The CDR3 spans 14 residues. Germline CDR1 and CDR2: LGHDT and YNNKEL (reference sequence). With 3 bases removed from V and 7 bases from J, the gap between germline ends came to 13 bases.

Note on this clonotype: A much more abundant neighbour one base away suggests this may be a read error. The chain is built from TRBV12-3 or TRBV12-4 and TRBJ2-3, with 8 bases lining up with TRBD1. The CDR3 runs 14 residues. The CDR3 DNA follows: TGTGTCAGCAGCCCAGGGGGCGCGACAGATACGCAGTATTTT. Translated, it gives CVSSPGGATDTQYF.

This chain connects TRBV20-1 to TRBJ2-1; 10 positions match TRBD1. Germline loops: CDR1 DFQATT, CDR2 SNEGSKA (reference sequence). CDR3 size: 16 residues. The trim removed 3 bases at V and 8 bases at J, leaving 13 bases unmatched. The CDR3 spells CSASTGTGEFSDEQFF. In DNA form, the CDR3 reads TGCAGTGCTAGCACCGGGACAGGGGAGTTTTCGGATGAGCAGTTCTTC.

This clonotype was counted a few times. CDR3 DNA sequence: TGCAGTGCTAGCTCCCCGGGGGCGGGCACAGATACGCAGTATTTT. Translated, it gives CSASSPGAGTDTQYF. This sequence joins TRBV20-1 and TRBJ2-3; either TRBD1 or TRBD2 may supply D (6 bases each). Deletions cut 3 bases from V and 1 base from J, with 14 bases between. This CDR3 is built from 15 residues. Germline V gives CDR1 DFQATT, CDR2 SNEGSKA (reference sequence).

The V gene is TRBV25-1, the J gene TRBJ1-2; TRBD1 matches 7 bases. The CDR3 loop spans 15 amino acids. V dropped 1 base and J dropped 6; count of bases not matched to a gene: 8. Germline assignment: CDR1 MGHDK and CDR2 SYGVNS. The CDR3 DNA sequence: TGTGCCAGCAGTGAATGGGTGGGAGGGGGCGATGGCTACACCTTC. It yields the protein CASSEWVGGGDGYTF.

This clonotype was seen only a few times. The J gene is TRBJ2-5, the V gene TRBV24-1, with TRBD1 matching 7 bases. The germline gives CDR1 KGHDR, CDR2 SFDVKD. The CDR3 loop spans 15 amino acids. With V trimmed by 3 bases and J by 2 bases, 5 bases remained unmatched. For the CDR3, the DNA is TGTGCCACCAGTGATGTGGGGACAGCGCAAGAGACCCAGTACTTC. This encodes CATSDVGTAQETQYF.

The rearrangement uses TRBV18 and TRBJ2-1, with D perhaps matching TRBD1 (6 bases). The ends were cut back, 8 bases at V and 3 bases at J, with 20 bases in the middle. Looked up from germline, CDR1 is KGHSH and CDR2 is LQKENI. This CDR3 has 16 residues. The CDR3 DNA follows: TGTGCCAGCCCAACCGGGGACACTTCCATCTACAATGAGCAGTTCTTC. Amino acid sequence: CASPTGDTSIYNEQFF.

The V call is TRBV6-2 or TRBV6-3, the J call TRBJ1-5; 9 bases are shared with TRBD1. Trimming took 8 bases from V and 4 from J; bases not matched to a gene: 6. The CDR3 covers 14 residues. The germline V gene encodes CDR1 MNHEY and CDR2 SVGEGT. CDR3 DNA: TGTGCCAGCCATAGGACAGGGGATAATCAGCCCCAGCATTTT. Its protein is CASHRTGDNQPQHF.

This clonotype came up many times. CDR3 nucleotides: TGTGCCAGCAGCCCCCGGACAGACCAAGAGACCCAGTACTTC. It codes for CASSPRTDQETQYF. The chain is built from TRBV13 and TRBJ2-5; D perhaps matches TRBD1 (6 bases). Trimming took 5 bases from V and 0 from J, leaving 10 bases between them. Germline CDR1 is PRHDT and CDR2 is FYEKMQ (reference sequence). This CDR3 contains 14 residues. The variable domain in full, completed from reference TRBV13 and TRBJ2-5, reads AAGVIQSPRHLIKEKRETATLKCYPIPRHDTVYWYQQGPGQDPQFLISFYEKMQSDKGSIPDRFSAQQFSDYHSELNMSSLELGDSALYFCASSPRTDQETQYFGPGTRLLVL.

This clonotype showed up just a few times. DNA of the CDR3: TGTGCCAGCAGTTCGGGACTAGCGGGCAACACCGGGGAGCTGTTTTTT. It codes for CASSSGLAGNTGELFF. This sequence joins TRBV12-3 or TRBV12-4 and TRBJ2-2; 12 positions agree with TRBD2. CDR3 length equals 16 residues. J was trimmed by 2 bases and V by 4 bases; bases with no gene match: 2.

This clonotype was seen more than once but under ten times. This chain uses TRBV28 with TRBJ2-5; 9 bases align to TRBD1. Losses at the gene ends were 6 bases for V and 3 bases for J; bases not matched to a gene: 11. CDR3 length equals 16 residues. Germline V gene data show CDR1 as MDHEN and CDR2 as SYDVKM. CDR3: CASSPGLGQGKETQYF. DNA for the CDR3: TGTGCCAGCAGCCCCGGGCTAGGACAGGGGAAAGAGACCCAGTACTTC.

Concerning this clonotype itself: The junction does not match germline at one end; this may be a read error. This chain connects TRBV5-1 to TRBJ2-1, with TRBD1 as a possible D gene (6 bases). CDR3 size: 16 residues. Germline V gene data show CDR1 as SGHRS and CDR2 as YFSETQ. This CDR3 is CASSSSGQGSYNERFF. CDR3 nucleotide sequence: TGCGCCAGCAGCTCCTCGGGACAAGGGTCCTACAATGAGCGGTTCTTC. The full variable domain, with the rest looked up from reference TRBV5-1 and TRBJ2-1, is KAGVTQTPRYLIKTRGQQVTLSCSPISGHRSVSWYQQTPGQGLQFLFEYFSETQRNKGNFPGRFSGRQFSNSRSEMNVSTLELGDSALYLCASSSSGQGSYNERFFGPGTRLTVL.

This clonotype was counted only a few times. The J gene is TRBJ2-6, the V gene TRBV10-2; either TRBD1 or TRBD2 may fit D (5 bases each). The CDR3 runs 22 residues. Trimming removed 10 bases from V and 0 bases from J, with 34 bases in between. Germline CDR1 reads WSHSY; CDR2 reads SAAADI. The CDR3 coding sequence is TGCGCCACCCTGACAGCCTCGGAGAAGGGAGCTATTCTTTACTCTGGGGCCAACGTCCTGACTTTC. Residues: CATLTASEKGAILYSGANVLTF.

A remark on this clonotype: A junction boundary mismatches the germline segment, possibly from a read error. Written as DNA, the CDR3 is TGCGCCAGCAGCTTGGACAAAGGGACAGACAAGGAGCAGTTCTTC. Translation gives CASSLDKGTDKEQFF. The chain links TRBV5-1 to TRBJ2-5; TRBD1 matches 7 bases. The better agreement between TRBJ2-1 and the DNA end casts doubt on the J call. This CDR3 region has 15 residues. Germline V gives CDR1 SGHRS, CDR2 YFSETQ.

This chain connects TRBV4-1 to TRBJ1-1; D perhaps matches TRBD1 (5 bases). Between the trimmed V and J ends, which lost 6 bases and 7 bases, there was a span of 27 bases. Germline assignment: CDR1 MGHRA and CDR2 YSYEKL. There are 17 residues in the CDR3. The CDR3 loop is CASSLSRDGRFAREAFF. The DNA for the CDR3 is TGCGCCAGCAGTCTTTCCCGGGACGGAAGGTTCGCCCGTGAAGCTTTCTTT.

V and J are TRBV5-6 and TRBJ2-1; 9 bases align to TRBD2. The CDR3 is 16 amino acids. V lost 3 bases to trimming and J lost 12 bases; unmatched junction nucleotides: 16. Germline V CDR1 and CDR2: SGHDT, YYEEEE. CDR3 sequence: CASSSGNSGGRGGQFF. The DNA of the CDR3 is TGTGCCAGCAGCTCAGGGAATAGCGGGGGCCGTGGGGGGCAGTTCTTC.

The chain carries TRBV20-1 and TRBJ2-5, with 7 bases matching TRBD2. The DNA matches TRBJ2-7 better at its end, which makes the J call doubtful. The CDR3 has 13 amino acids. The germline gives CDR1 DFQATT, CDR2 SNEGSKA (reference sequence). CDR3 sequence: CTLGEGRTYEQYF. CDR3 coding DNA: TGCACCCTCGGGGAGGGGCGTACCTACGAGCAGTACTTC.